Following are 15 T cell receptor beta chains from one sample sequenced in a study of shared clonotypes between healthy human individuals. Sequenced by immunoSEQ multiplex PCR; TCRdb stores in-frame clones only, minus some. The sample lists approximately 2.3 million clones, 93% occurring once. The sequenced material came from naive CD4+ T cells from PBMCs. Indicated subset: CD45RA+ positively selected. Every receptor here comes from a man younger than 30 in good health. Some clones in this sample may be carry-over from other donors' samples.

The chain recombines TRBV5-1 with TRBJ1-3; possible D gene TRBD1, 5 bases. The CDR3 runs to 14 residues. Germline-derived CDR1 and CDR2 are SGHRS and YFSETQ. Trimming left V 4 bases short and J 4 bases short, with 12 bases between. In DNA form, the CDR3 reads TGCGCCAGCAGCCTAGGGGTAGTGGGAAACACCATATATTTT. Translated, it gives CASSLGVVGNTIYF.

The chain employs TRBV2 and TRBJ1-5; TRBD1 matches at 7 bases. Trimming removed 5 bases from V and 6 bases from J; junction bases left unmatched: 10. Germline-derived CDR1 and CDR2 are SNHLY and FYNNEI. This CDR3 region has 15 residues. The CDR3 nucleotides read TGTGCCAGCAGTTACCATCCAGGGGGTCCTCAGCCCCAGCATTTT. Translation: CASSYHPGGPQPQHF. The full variable domain, rest sourced from reference TRBV2 and TRBJ1-5, is EPEVTQTPSHQVTQMGQEVILRCVPISNHLYFYWYRQILGQKVEFLVSFYNNEISEKSEIFDDQFSVERPDGSNFTLKIRSTKLEDSAMYFCASSYHPGGPQPQHFGDGTRLSIL.

The V call is TRBV28, the J call TRBJ1-2; unclear D gene. The germline gives CDR1 MDHEN, CDR2 SYDVKM. This CDR3 is built from 13 residues. The V end was cut by 5 bases, the J end by 3 bases, with 10 bases between. CDR3 amino acids: CASSLIAHYGYTF. DNA of the CDR3: TGTGCCAGCAGTCTGATTGCCCACTATGGCTACACCTTC.

CDR3 bases: TGTGCCAGCAGCTTGGTCGGGAGTCAGCCCCAGCATTTT. Protein product: CASSLVGSQPQHF. V gene TRBV5-8 combines with J gene TRBJ1-5, with unresolved D. The V end was cut by 0 bases, the J end by 6 bases, with 7 bases between. Germline V lookup: CDR1 SGHTS, CDR2 YDEGEE. CDR3 size: 13 residues.

In regard to this clone: At the DNA level, this CDR3 is encoded by other sequences in the same sample as well. The chain links TRBV5-4 to TRBJ2-7; D tentatively fits TRBD1 or TRBD2 (6 bases each). V lost 4 bases and J lost 1, with 9 bases in between. CDR1 is SGHNT and CDR2 is YYREEE in the germline V gene (reference sequence). The CDR3 is 13 residues long. As DNA, the CDR3 is TGTGCCAGCAGCCGGGGGCAGTCCTACGAGCAGTACTTC. Translation: CASSRGQSYEQYF.

The chain links TRBV7-9 to TRBJ2-1, with 9 bases matching TRBD2. The J segment lost 4 bases and the V segment lost 4 bases, leaving 8 bases of the junction unmatched. Per germline, CDR1 SEHNR and CDR2 FQNEAQ (reference sequence). The CDR3 spans 16 residues. The CDR3 reads CASSSDWRGGYNEQFF. CDR3 DNA: TGTGCCAGCAGCTCCGACTGGCGGGGGGGATACAATGAGCAGTTCTTC.

This chain joins TRBV14 and TRBJ2-1; D gene unclear. The CDR3 consists of 16 residues. Germline CDR1 SGHDN, CDR2 FVKESK. V lost 1 base to trimming and J lost 7 bases, with 17 bases between them. The CDR3 nucleotides are TGTGCCAGCAGCCAAGGGAACCAGATCCCTTATAATGAGCAGTTCTTC. Protein: CASSQGNQIPYNEQFF.

The rearrangement uses TRBV27 and TRBJ2-3; D is unclear. The ends were cut back, 3 bases at V and 2 bases at J, with 9 bases in the middle. The CDR3 runs to 14 residues. Germline V CDR1 and CDR2: MNHEY, SMNVEV (reference sequence). The CDR3 is CASSLRLPTDTQYF. In nucleotides, the CDR3 is TGTGCCAGCAGTTTGAGGCTTCCCACAGATACGCAGTATTTT.

The chain is built from TRBV11-1 and TRBJ2-7; D might be TRBD1 (5 bases). Germline assignment: CDR1 SGHAT and CDR2 FQDESV (reference sequence). V was cut by 5 bases and J by 5 bases, with 22 bases left in between. The CDR3 loop spans 16 amino acids. The CDR3 DNA sequence: TGTGCCAGCAGCCTAGGGGTAGAAAGGGGTCGCCACGAGCAGTACTTC. This translates into CASSLGVERGRHEQYF.

V gene TRBV7-2 combines with J gene TRBJ2-3; weak D call: TRBD1 (6 bases). Germline CDR1 is SGHTA and CDR2 is FQGNSA. The CDR3 is 16 amino acids. Trimming stripped 8 bases from V and 5 bases from J, with 23 bases between. The CDR3 DNA sequence: TGTGCCAGCGTCAAGGGAAACAGGGCGGCCGTAGATACGCAGTATTTT. Encoded protein: CASVKGNRAAVDTQYF.

V is TRBV28 and J is TRBJ1-1; perhaps TRBD1 as D (6 bases). The CDR3 length is 16 residues. Deletions cut 5 bases from V and 1 base from J, with 17 bases between. The germline V gene encodes CDR1 MDHEN and CDR2 SYDVKM. CDR3 nucleotides: TGTGCCAGCAGTCCACCGGATGGACAGCCGAACACTGAAGCTTTCTTT. Translation gives CASSPPDGQPNTEAFF.

V and J are TRBV4-2 and TRBJ1-5; D gene uncertain. From germline, CDR1 is LGHNA and CDR2 YNFKEQ. Trimming took 2 bases from V and 2 from J, leaving 7 bases between them. CDR3 size: 14 residues. The DNA for the CDR3 is TGTGCCAGCAGCCAAAGGCAGGGCAATCAGCCCCAGCATTTT. As protein: CASSQRQGNQPQHF.

The rearrangement links TRBV28 to TRBJ1-1; D gene uncertain. The V end was cut by 2 bases, the J end by 3 bases, with 10 bases between. CDR3 length: 14 residues. Per the germline V gene, CDR1 is MDHEN and CDR2 is SYDVKM. The chain's CDR3 is CASSLILGDTEAFF. For the CDR3, the DNA is TGTGCCAGCAGTTTAATTCTTGGGGACACTGAAGCTTTCTTT.

A note on this clone: Germline and junction disagree at one end, which may indicate a read error. J is TRBJ2-7 and V is TRBV7-3; tentative D call: TRBD2 (6 bases). The CDR3 loop spans 13 amino acids. Germline V gene lookup returns CDR1 SGHTA and CDR2 FQGTGA. The CDR3 spells CASSLTGEHEQYF. CDR3 DNA sequence: TGTGCCAGCAGCCTAACGGGGGAGCACGAGCAGTACTTC.

In regard to this clone: Distinct nucleotide sequences in the sample also encode this CDR3. This chain joins TRBV5-1 and TRBJ2-5; TRBD1 aligns across 7 bases. The CDR3 covers 14 residues. From germline, CDR1 is SGHRS and CDR2 YFSETQ. V lost 0 bases to trimming and J lost 1 base; unmatched junction nucleotides: 0. The CDR3 DNA follows: TGCGCCAGCAGCTTGGCAGGGGGCCAAGAGACCCAGTACTTC. Its translation is CASSLAGGQETQYF.